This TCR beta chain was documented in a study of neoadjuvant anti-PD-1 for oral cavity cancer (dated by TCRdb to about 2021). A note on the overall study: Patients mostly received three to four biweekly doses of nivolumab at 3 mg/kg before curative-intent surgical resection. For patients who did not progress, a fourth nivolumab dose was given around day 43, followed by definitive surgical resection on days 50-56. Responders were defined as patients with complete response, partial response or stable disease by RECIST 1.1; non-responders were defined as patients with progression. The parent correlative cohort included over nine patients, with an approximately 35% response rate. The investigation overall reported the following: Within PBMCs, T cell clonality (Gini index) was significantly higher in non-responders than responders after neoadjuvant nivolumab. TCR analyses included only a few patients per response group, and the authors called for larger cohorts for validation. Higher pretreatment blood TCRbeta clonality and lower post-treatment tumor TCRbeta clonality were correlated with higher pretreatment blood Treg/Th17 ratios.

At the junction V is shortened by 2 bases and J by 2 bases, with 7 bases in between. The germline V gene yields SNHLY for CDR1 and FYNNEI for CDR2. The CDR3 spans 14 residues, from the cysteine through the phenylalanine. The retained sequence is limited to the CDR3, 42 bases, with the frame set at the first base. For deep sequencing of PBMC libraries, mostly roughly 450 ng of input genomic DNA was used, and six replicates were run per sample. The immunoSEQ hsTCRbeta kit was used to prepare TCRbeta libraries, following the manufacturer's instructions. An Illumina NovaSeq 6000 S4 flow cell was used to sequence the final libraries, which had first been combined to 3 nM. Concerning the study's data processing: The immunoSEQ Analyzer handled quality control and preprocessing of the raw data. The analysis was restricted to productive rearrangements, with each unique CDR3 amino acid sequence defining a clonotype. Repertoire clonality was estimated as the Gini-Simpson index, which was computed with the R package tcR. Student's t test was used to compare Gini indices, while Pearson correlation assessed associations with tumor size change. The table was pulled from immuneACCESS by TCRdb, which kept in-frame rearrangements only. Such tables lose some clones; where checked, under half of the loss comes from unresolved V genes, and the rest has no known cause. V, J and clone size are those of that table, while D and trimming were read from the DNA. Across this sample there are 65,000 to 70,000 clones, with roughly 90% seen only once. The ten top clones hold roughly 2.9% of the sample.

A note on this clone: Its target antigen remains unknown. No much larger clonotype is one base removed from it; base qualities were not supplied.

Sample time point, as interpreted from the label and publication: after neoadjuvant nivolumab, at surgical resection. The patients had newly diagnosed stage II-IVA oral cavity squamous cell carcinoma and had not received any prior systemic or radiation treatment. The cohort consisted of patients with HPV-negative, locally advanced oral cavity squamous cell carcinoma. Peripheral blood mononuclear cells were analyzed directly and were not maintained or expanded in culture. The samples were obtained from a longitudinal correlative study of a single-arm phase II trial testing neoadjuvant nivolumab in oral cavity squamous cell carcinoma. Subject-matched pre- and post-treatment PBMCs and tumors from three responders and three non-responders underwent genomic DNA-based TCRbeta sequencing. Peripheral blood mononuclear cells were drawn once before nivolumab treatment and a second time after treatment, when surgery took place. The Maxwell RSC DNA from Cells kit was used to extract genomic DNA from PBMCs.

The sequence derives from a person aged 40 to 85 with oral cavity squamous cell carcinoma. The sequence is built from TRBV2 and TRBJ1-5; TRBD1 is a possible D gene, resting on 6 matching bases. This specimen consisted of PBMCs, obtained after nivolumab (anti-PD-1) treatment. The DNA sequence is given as TGTGCCAGCAGTGAATGGGGGCGCAATCAGCCCCAGCATTTT. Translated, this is CASSEWGRNQPQHF.